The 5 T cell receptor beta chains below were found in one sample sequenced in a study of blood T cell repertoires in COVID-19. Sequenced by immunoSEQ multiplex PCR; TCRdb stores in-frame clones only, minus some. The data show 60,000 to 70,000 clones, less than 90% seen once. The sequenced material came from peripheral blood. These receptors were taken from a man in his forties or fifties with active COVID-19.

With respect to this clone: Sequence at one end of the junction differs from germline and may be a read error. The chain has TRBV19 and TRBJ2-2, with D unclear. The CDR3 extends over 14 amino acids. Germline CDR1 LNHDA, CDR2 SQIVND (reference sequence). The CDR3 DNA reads TGTGCCAGTAGTTTAGACTTCGGGACCGGGGAGCTGTTTTTT. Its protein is CASSLDFGTGELFF.

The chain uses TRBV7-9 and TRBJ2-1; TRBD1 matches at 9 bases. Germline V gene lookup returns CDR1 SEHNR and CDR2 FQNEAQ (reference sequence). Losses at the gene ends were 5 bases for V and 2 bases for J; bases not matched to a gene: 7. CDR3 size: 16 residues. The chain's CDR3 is CASSETGGRAYNEQFF. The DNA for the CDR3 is TGTGCCAGCAGCGAGACAGGGGGTCGGGCCTACAATGAGCAGTTCTTC.

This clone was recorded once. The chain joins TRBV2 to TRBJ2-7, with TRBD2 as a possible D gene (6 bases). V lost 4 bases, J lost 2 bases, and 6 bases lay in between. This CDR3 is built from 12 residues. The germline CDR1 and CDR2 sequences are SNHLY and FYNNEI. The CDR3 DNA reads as TGTGCCAGCAGTGGACTAGCCTACGAGCAGTACTTC. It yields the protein CASSGLAYEQYF.

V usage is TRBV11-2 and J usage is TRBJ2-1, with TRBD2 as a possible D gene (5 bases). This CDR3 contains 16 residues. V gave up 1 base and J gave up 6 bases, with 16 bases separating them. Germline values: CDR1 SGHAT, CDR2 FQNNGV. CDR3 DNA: TGTGCCAGCAGCTTAGCGGTAGGGCTAGCCCGCAATGAGCAGTTCTTC. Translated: CASSLAVGLARNEQFF.

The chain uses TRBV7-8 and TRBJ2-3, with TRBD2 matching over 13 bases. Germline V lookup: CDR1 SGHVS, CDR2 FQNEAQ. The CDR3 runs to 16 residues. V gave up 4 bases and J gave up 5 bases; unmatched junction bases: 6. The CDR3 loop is CASSYRGLAGVDTQYF. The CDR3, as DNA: TGTGCCAGCAGCTACCGAGGACTAGCGGGGGTAGATACGCAGTATTTT.